These 25 T cell receptor beta chains originate from one sample sequenced in a study of blood T cell repertoires in COVID-19. Measured with immunoSEQ multiplex PCR; TCRdb has only the in-frame clones, and not every one. This sample yields fewer than 350,000 clones, of which around 87% are seen a single time; about 1.7% belongs to the top ten. Sequenced material: PBMCs or T cells enriched from blood (not recorded which). These receptors all come from a woman aged 18-35 years with acute COVID-19.

In nucleotides, the CDR3 is TGTGCCAGCAGTTTCAGAGATACGCAGTATTTT. It specifies CASSFRDTQYF. The rearrangement joins TRBV27 to TRBJ2-3; D call uncertain. CDR3 length equals 11 residues. V lost 3 bases and J 5 bases, leaving 3 bases between the germline ends. Germline CDR1 MNHEY, CDR2 SMNVEV (reference sequence).

The chain employs TRBV4-3 and TRBJ2-7, with D tentatively TRBD1 (5 bases). The CDR3 loop spans 15 amino acids. V was cut by 0 bases and J by 0 bases, with 9 bases left in between. The V gene's germline CDR1 is LGHNA and CDR2 YSLEER. The CDR3: CASSQDREFSYEQYF. The CDR3 bases are TGCGCCAGCAGCCAAGACAGGGAATTCTCCTACGAGCAGTACTTC.

V usage is TRBV12-3 or TRBV12-4 and J usage is TRBJ2-1; D uncertain. Trimming removed 6 bases at V and 8 bases at J, with 11 bases between. This CDR3 is 12 amino acids long. The CDR3 spells CASRLPPDEQFF. The CDR3 coding sequence is TGTGCCAGCAGACTCCCGCCGGATGAGCAGTTCTTC.

The rearrangement links TRBV2 to TRBJ1-6; D call uncertain. The CDR3 length is 14 residues. Germline V CDR1 and CDR2: SNHLY, FYNNEI. Trimming removed 4 bases at V and 7 bases at J, with 11 bases between. CDR3 nucleotides: TGTGCCAGCAGTGTAAGGACGGGGAATTCACCCCTCCACTTT. This codes for CASSVRTGNSPLHF.

In regard to this clone: Distinct nucleotide sequences in the sample also encode this CDR3. This chain joins TRBV29-1 and TRBJ1-2; 10 nucleotides line up with TRBD1. In germline, CDR1 is SQVTM, CDR2 ANQGSEA. With 6 bases clipped from V and 2 bases from J, the junction kept 0 bases outside the gene matches. This CDR3 has 12 amino acids. The CDR3 nucleotides are TGCAGCGTGACAGGGGGCAACTATGGCTACACCTTC. Encoded protein: CSVTGGNYGYTF.

This rearrangement joins TRBV6-5 to TRBJ2-7, with TRBD1 matching over 12 bases. The germline gives CDR1 MNHEY, CDR2 SVGAGI. This CDR3 comprises 13 residues. J was trimmed by 3 bases and V by 11 bases; bases with no gene match: 5. In DNA form, the CDR3 reads TGTGCCGGAGGGACAGGGGGCTGCTACGAGCAGTACTTC. This codes for CAGGTGGCYEQYF.

The rearrangement uses TRBV7-9 and TRBJ2-2, with TRBD1 matching 7 bases. This CDR3 is built from 18 residues. V lost 5 bases to trimming and J lost 1 base; unmatched junction nucleotides: 13. Germline values: CDR1 SEHNR, CDR2 FQNEAQ (reference sequence). In DNA, the CDR3 is TGTGCCAGCAGCCCCAGAATTAAGGGGGCTAGGAACACCGGGGAGCTGTTTTTT. It codes for CASSPRIKGARNTGELFF.

The gene calls are TRBV6-6 and TRBJ2-3, with TRBD2 matching over 10 bases. The trim removed 5 bases at V and 5 bases at J, leaving 13 bases unmatched. Germline V gives CDR1 MNHNY, CDR2 SVGAGI (reference sequence). The CDR3 is 17 amino acids. The DNA of the CDR3 is TGTGCCAGCAGTCACGCGACTAGCGGGCTAAAGAAAGATACGCAGTATTTT. This codes for CASSHATSGLKKDTQYF.

The chain couples TRBV6-5 to TRBJ2-5; TRBD2 agrees at 12 bases. Trimming removed 7 bases from V and 6 bases from J; junction bases left unmatched: 3. There are 13 residues in the CDR3. Germline CDR1 and CDR2: MNHEY and SVGAGI. CDR3 DNA sequence: TGTGCCAGCACAACTAGCGGGAGGAAGACCCAGTACTTC. Translated, it gives CASTTSGRKTQYF.

J is TRBJ2-1 and V is TRBV27; tentative D call: TRBD1 (6 bases). Trimming took 5 bases from V and 2 from J, leaving 13 bases between them. In germline, CDR1 is MNHEY, CDR2 SMNVEV (reference sequence). There are 15 residues in the CDR3. CDR3 in amino acids: CASSPQGNAYNEQFF. The CDR3 DNA reads as TGTGCCAGCAGTCCACAGGGTAATGCCTACAATGAGCAGTTCTTC.

The chain links TRBV11-2 to TRBJ2-5, with a weak D call TRBD2 (6 bases). There are 13 residues in the CDR3. CDR1 and CDR2 from the germline V gene are SGHAT and FQNNGV. Trimming removed 5 bases at V and 2 bases at J, with 9 bases between. The CDR3 coding sequence is TGTGCCAGCAGCCCAGGACTACAAGAGACCCAGTACTTC. It yields the protein CASSPGLQETQYF.

This clone was seen once. This chain links TRBV25-1 with TRBJ2-7; perhaps TRBD2 as D (5 bases). V was trimmed by 7 bases and J by 10 bases, leaving 20 bases between them. Germline V lookup: CDR1 MGHDK, CDR2 SYGVNS. CDR3 length equals 13 residues. The CDR3 nucleotides read TGTGCCAGCAACCCGAGGGATGTGTCGGCACAGTACTTC. This translates into CASNPRDVSAQYF.

The CDR3 loop reads CASSPGINNQPQHF. CDR3 nucleotides: TGTGCCAGCAGCCCCGGGATAAACAATCAGCCCCAGCATTTT. The gene calls are TRBV7-6 and TRBJ1-5; D is uncertain. CDR1 and CDR2 (germline): SGHVS, FNYEAQ. Between the trimmed V and J ends, which lost 5 bases and 3 bases, there was a span of 11 bases. The CDR3 runs 14 residues.

The chain carries TRBV2 and TRBJ1-5, with 7 bases fitting TRBD1. V lost 3 bases and J lost 7; bases outside the gene matches: 6. The germline gives CDR1 SNHLY, CDR2 FYNNEI. CDR3 length: 14 residues. The CDR3 bases are TGTGCCAGCAGTGATCAGACAGGGCCACAGCCCCAGCATTTT. This codes for CASSDQTGPQPQHF.

The rearrangement joins TRBV27 to TRBJ2-2; 7 nucleotides agree with TRBD2. The CDR3 sequence is 16 residues long. CDR1 and CDR2 from the germline V gene are MNHEY and SMNVEV (reference sequence). Unmatched junction bases numbered 6, after V lost 5 bases and J lost 0 bases. The CDR3 DNA reads as TGTGCCAGCAGTCTCGGGACTATGCCGAACACCGGGGAGCTGTTTTTT. This translates into CASSLGTMPNTGELFF.

V is TRBV9 and J is TRBJ2-1; TRBD1 might be the D (6 bases). The CDR3 has 13 amino acids. The V end was cut by 7 bases, the J end by 6 bases, with 14 bases between. Germline values: CDR1 SGDLS, CDR2 YYNGEE. CDR3 in amino acids: CASSGTSVNEQFF. CDR3 coding DNA: TGTGCCAGCTCAGGGACATCGGTCAATGAGCAGTTCTTC. Full variable domain (missing parts from reference TRBV9 and TRBJ2-1): DSGVTQTPKHLITATGQRVTLRCSPRSGDLSVYWYQQSLDQGLQFLIQYYNGEERAKGNILERFSAQQFPDLHSELNLSSLELGDSALYFCASSGTSVNEQFFGPGTRLTVL.

Turning to this clone: Other nucleotide sequences in the sample specify the same CDR3. The chain has TRBV4-3 and TRBJ2-1; TRBD1 matches at 8 bases. The CDR3 consists of 15 residues. Germline V gene lookup returns CDR1 LGHNA and CDR2 YSLEER. V dropped 4 bases and J dropped 2; count of bases not matched to a gene: 4. CDR3 sequence: CASSLGTGTYNEQFF. DNA of the CDR3: TGCGCCAGCAGCCTAGGGACAGGAACCTACAATGAGCAGTTCTTC.

The chain employs TRBV29-1 and TRBJ2-1, with a possible D match to TRBD1 (7 bases). V gave up 7 bases and J gave up 5 bases, with 12 bases separating them. The CDR3 has 12 amino acids. CDR1 SQVTM and CDR2 ANQGSEA come from the germline V gene. CDR3 in DNA: TGCAGCGGGGGGGACAGCAACAATGAGCAGTTCTTC. Its protein is CSGGDSNNEQFF.

This chain joins TRBV10-3 and TRBJ2-5; 8 nucleotides match TRBD2. V trimming: 7 bases; J trimming: 1 base; junction bases outside the gene matches: 5. This CDR3 spans 14 amino acids. Germline V gene data show CDR1 as ENHRY and CDR2 as SYGVKD. The CDR3 region is CAINRTSSQETQYF. The DNA for the CDR3 is TGTGCCATCAACCGGACTAGCAGCCAAGAGACCCAGTACTTC.

This clone has a handful of counts. V usage is TRBV6-2 or TRBV6-3 and J usage is TRBJ1-2; TRBD1 agrees at 8 bases. The V gene's germline CDR1 is MNHEY and CDR2 SVGEGT. Trimming removed 5 bases from V and 5 bases from J; junction bases left unmatched: 7. The CDR3 totals 14 residues. The CDR3 region is CASSMTGDLYGYTF. The CDR3, as DNA: TGTGCCAGCAGTATGACAGGGGATCTTTATGGCTACACCTTC.

The chain links TRBV29-1 to TRBJ2-2; D gene ambiguous. CDR1 is SQVTM, CDR2 ANQGSEA, per germline. The CDR3 runs 13 residues. The CDR3 loop reads CSGAIWRTGELFF. In nucleotides, the CDR3 is TGCAGTGGAGCTATTTGGCGGACCGGGGAGCTGTTTTTT.

The chain employs TRBV30 and TRBJ1-5; 7 bases are a match to TRBD1. The CDR3 is 17 residues long. The junction had 11 bases not matched to a gene; V was cut back by 3 bases and J by 0 bases. Germline CDR1 is GTSNPN and CDR2 is SVGIG (reference sequence). The DNA for the CDR3 is TGTGCCTGGAGCTCGGACAGGAGCGGCAATAGCAATCAGCCCCAGCATTTT. It specifies CAWSSDRSGNSNQPQHF.

The chain has TRBV6-4 and TRBJ1-5, with 8 bases that match TRBD1. J lost 6 bases, V lost 5 bases, and 6 bases had no gene match. The CDR3 runs to 14 residues. In germline, CDR1 is MRHNA, CDR2 SNTAGT. DNA for the CDR3: TGTGCCAGCAGTCCTACAGGGGGGGCTCAGCCCCAGCATTTT. Its translation: CASSPTGGAQPQHF.

The chain combines TRBV7-3 with TRBJ2-6, with 7 bases lining up with TRBD1. The CDR3 has 16 amino acids. With 9 bases clipped from V and 4 bases from J, the junction kept 12 bases outside the gene matches. Looked up from germline, CDR1 is SGHTA and CDR2 is FQGTGA. The CDR3 is CASNSRGPSGANVLTF. The CDR3 DNA reads TGTGCCAGTAATTCGAGGGGGCCCTCCGGGGCCAACGTCCTGACTTTC. Full variable domain (missing parts from reference TRBV7-3 and TRBJ2-6): GAGVSQTPSNKVTEKGKYVELRCDPISGHTALYWYRQSLGQGPEFLIYFQGTGAADDSGLPNDRFFAVRPEGSVSTLKIQRTERGDSAVYLCASNSRGPSGANVLTFGAGSRLTVL.

The V and J genes are TRBV24-1 and TRBJ2-7; a weak D match, TRBD1 (5 bases). The CDR3 contains 13 residues. Trimming stripped 5 bases from V and 4 bases from J, with 11 bases between. Germline CDR1 is KGHDR and CDR2 is SFDVKD. In nucleotides, the CDR3 is TGTGCCACCAGTGTACGACAGCCTTACGAGCAGTACTTC. This gives the protein CATSVRQPYEQYF.